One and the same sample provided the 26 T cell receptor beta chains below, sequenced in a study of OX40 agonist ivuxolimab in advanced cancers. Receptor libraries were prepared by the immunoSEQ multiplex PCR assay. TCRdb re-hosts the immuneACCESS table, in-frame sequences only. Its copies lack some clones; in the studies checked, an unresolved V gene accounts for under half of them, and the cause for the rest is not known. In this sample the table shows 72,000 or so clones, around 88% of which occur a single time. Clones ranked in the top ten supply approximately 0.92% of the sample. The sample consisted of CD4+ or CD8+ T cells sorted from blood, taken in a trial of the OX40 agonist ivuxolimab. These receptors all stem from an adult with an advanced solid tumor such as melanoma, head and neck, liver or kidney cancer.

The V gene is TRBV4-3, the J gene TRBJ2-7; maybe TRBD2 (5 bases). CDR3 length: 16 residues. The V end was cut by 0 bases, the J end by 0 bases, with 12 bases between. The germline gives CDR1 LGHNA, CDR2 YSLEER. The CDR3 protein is CASSQDGLANSYEQYF. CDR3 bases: TGCGCCAGCAGCCAAGACGGGCTAGCCAACTCCTACGAGCAGTACTTC.

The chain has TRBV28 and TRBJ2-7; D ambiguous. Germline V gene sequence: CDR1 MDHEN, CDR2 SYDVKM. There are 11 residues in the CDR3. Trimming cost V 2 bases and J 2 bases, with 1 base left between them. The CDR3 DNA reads TGTGCCAGCAGTTTAACCTACGAGCAGTACTTC. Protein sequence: CASSLTYEQYF.

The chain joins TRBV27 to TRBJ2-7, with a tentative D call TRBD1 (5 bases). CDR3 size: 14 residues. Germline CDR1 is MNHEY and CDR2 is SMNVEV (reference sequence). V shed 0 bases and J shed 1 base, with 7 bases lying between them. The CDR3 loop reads CASSLSGVSYEQYF. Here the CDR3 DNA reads TGTGCCAGCAGTTTATCAGGGGTTTCCTACGAGCAGTACTTC.

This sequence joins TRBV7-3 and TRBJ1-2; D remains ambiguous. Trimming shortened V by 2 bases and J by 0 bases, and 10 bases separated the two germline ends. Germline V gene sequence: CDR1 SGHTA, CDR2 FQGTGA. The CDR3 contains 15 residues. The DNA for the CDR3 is TGTGCCAGCAGCTTAGGGCCGGATTCTAACTATGGCTACACCTTC. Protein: CASSLGPDSNYGYTF.

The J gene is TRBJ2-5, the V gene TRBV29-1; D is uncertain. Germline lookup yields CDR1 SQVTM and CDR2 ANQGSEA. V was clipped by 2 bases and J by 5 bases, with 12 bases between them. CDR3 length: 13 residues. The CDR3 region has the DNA TGCAGCGTTGAAAAGGGTTTAGGGGAGACCCAGTACTTC. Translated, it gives CSVEKGLGETQYF.

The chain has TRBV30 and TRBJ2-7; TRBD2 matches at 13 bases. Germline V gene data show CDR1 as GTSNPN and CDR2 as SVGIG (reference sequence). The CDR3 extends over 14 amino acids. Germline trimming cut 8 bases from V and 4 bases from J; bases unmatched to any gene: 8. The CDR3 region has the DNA TGTGCCGTGGGGGGACTAGCGGGACTGTACGAGCAGTACTTC. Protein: CAVGGLAGLYEQYF.

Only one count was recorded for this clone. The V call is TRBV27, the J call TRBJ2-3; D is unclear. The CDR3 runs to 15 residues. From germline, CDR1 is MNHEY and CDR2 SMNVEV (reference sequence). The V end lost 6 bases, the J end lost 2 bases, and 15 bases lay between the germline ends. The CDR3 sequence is CASSPNRINTDTQYF. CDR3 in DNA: TGTGCCAGCAGCCCGAATCGGATTAACACAGATACGCAGTATTTT.

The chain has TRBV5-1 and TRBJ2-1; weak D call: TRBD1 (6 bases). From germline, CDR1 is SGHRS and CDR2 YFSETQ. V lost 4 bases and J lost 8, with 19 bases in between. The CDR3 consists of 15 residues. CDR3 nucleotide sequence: TGCGCCAGCAGCATCCTACAGGGATTTGTTTATGAGCAGTTCTTC. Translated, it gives CASSILQGFVYEQFF.

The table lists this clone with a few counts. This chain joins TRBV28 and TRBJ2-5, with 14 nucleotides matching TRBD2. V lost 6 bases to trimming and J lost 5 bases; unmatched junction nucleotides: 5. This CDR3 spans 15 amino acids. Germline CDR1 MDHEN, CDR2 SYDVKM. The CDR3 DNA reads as TGTGCCAGCAGGACTAGCGGGGGGGCCGGGGAGACCCAGTACTTC. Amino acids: CASRTSGGAGETQYF.

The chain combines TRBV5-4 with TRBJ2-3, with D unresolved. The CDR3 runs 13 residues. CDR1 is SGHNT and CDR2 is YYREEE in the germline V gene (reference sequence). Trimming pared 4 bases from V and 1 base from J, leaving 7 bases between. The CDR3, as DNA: TGTGCCAGCAGCCCCTCTGGCACAGATACGCAGTATTTT. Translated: CASSPSGTDTQYF.

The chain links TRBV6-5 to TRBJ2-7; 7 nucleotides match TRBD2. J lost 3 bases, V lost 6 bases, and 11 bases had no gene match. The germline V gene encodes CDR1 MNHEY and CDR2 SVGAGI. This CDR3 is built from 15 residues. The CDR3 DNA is TGTGCCAGCAGGACCTCCGGGGGGACCTACTACGAGCAGTACTTC. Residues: CASRTSGGTYYEQYF.

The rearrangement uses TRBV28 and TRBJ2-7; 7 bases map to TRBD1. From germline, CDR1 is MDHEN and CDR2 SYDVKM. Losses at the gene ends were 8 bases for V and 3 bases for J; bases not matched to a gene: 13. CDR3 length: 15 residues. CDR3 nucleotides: TGTGCCAGCTATTCCCCCCAGGGGGTCAGCTACGAGCAGTACTTC. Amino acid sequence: CASYSPQGVSYEQYF. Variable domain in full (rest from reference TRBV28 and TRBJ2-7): DVKVTQSSRYLVKRTGEKVFLECVQDMDHENMFWYRQDPGLGLRLIYFSYDVKMKEKGDIPEGYSVSREKKERFSLILESASTNQTSMYLCASYSPQGVSYEQYFGPGTRLTVT.

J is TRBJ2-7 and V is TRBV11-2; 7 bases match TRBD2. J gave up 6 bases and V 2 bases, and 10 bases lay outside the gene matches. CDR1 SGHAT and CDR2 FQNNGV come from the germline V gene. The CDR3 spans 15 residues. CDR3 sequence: CASSLTYRGVAEQYF. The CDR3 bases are TGTGCCAGCAGCTTAACCTATCGGGGGGTTGCCGAGCAGTACTTC.

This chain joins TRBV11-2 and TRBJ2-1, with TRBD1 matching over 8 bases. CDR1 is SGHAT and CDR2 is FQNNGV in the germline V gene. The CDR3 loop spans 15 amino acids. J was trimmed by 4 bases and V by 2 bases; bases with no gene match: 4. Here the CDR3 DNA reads TGTGCCAGCAGCTTAAACACAGGGGGTTACAATGAGCAGTTCTTC. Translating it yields CASSLNTGGYNEQFF.

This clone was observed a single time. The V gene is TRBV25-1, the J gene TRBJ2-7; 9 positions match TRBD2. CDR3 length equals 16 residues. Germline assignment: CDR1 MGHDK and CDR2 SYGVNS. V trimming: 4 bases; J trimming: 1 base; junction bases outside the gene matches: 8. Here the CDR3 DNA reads TGTGCCAGCAGTGCCCCCGGGACTAGCAGTTCCTACGAGCAGTACTTC. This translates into CASSAPGTSSSYEQYF.

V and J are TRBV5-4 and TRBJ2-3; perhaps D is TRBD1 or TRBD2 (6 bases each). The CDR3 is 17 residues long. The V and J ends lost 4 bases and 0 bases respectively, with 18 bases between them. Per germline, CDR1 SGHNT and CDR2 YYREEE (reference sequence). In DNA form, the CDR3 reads TGTGCCAGCAGCCGGGGTGGTGGGGGGCGCAGCACAGATACGCAGTATTTT. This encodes CASSRGGGGRSTDTQYF. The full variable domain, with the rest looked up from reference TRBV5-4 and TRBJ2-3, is ETGVTQSPTHLIKTRGQQVTLRCSSQSGHNTVSWYQQALGQGPQFIFQYYREEENGRGNFPPRFSGLQFPNYSSELNVNALELDDSALYLCASSRGGGGRSTDTQYFGPGTRLTVL.

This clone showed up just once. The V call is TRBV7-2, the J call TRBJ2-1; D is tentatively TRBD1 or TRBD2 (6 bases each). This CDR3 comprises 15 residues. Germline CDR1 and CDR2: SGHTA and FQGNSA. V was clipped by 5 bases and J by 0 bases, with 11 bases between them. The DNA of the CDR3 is TGTGCCAGCAGCAGACGGGGGCCCTCCTACAATGAGCAGTTCTTC. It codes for CASSRRGPSYNEQFF. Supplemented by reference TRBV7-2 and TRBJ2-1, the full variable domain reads GAGVSQSPSNKVTEKGKDVELRCDPISGHTALYWYRQSLGQGLEFLIYFQGNSAPDKSGLPSDRFSAERTGGSVSTLTIQRTQQEDSAVYLCASSRRGPSYNEQFFGPGTRLTVL.

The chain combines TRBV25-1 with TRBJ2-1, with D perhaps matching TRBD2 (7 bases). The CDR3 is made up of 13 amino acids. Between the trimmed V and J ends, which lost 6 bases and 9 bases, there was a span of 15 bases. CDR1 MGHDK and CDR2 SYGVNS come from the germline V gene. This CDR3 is CASRGGARSEQFF. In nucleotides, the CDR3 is TGTGCCAGCAGGGGGGGGGCTAGGAGTGAGCAGTTCTTC.

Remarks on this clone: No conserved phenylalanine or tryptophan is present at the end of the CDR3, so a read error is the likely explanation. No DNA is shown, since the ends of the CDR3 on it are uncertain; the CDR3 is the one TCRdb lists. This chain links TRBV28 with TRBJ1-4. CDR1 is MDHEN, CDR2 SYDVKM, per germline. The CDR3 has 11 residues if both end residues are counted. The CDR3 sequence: CASRSGTGESI.

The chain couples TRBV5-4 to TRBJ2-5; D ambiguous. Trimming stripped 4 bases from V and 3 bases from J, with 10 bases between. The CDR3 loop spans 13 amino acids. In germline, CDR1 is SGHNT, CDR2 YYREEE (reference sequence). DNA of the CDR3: TGTGCCAGCAGCAAAGTTGGGGAAGAGACCCAGTACTTC. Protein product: CASSKVGEETQYF.

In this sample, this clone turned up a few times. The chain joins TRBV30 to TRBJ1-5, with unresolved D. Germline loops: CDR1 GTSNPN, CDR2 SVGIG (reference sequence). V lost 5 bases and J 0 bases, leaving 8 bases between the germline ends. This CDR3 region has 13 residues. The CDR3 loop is CAWAETSNQPQHF. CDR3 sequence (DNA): TGTGCCTGGGCGGAGACTAGCAATCAGCCCCAGCATTTT. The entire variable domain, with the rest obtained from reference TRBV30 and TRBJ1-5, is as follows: SQTIHQWPATLVQPVGSPLSLECTVEGTSNPNLYWYRQAAGRGLQLLFYSVGIGQISSEVPQNLSASRPQDRQFILSSKKLLLSDSGFYLCAWAETSNQPQHFGDGTRLSIL.

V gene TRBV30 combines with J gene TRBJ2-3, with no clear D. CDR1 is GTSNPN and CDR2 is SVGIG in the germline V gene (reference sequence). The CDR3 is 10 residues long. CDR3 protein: CSYVRDTQYF. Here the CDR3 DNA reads TGTTCTTATGTGCGAGATACGCAGTATTTT.

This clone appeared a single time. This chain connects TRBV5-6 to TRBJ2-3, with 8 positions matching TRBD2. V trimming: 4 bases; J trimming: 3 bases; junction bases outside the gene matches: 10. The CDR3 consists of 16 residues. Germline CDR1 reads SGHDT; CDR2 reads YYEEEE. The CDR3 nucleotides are TGTGCCAGCAGCCGCCCCGGGGGGGCCTGGACAGATACGCAGTATTTT. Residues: CASSRPGGAWTDTQYF.

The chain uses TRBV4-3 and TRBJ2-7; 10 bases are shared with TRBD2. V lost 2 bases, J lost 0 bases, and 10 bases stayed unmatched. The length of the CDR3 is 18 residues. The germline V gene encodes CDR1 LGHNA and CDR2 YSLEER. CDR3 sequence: CASSQYRLAGPSSYEQYF. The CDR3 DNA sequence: TGCGCCAGCAGCCAATATCGACTAGCGGGTCCTAGCTCCTACGAGCAGTACTTC.

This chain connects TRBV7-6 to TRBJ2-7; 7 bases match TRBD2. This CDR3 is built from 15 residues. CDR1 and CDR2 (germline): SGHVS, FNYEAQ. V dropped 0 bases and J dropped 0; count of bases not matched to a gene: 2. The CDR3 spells CASSLAGGTSYEQYF. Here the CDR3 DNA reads TGTGCCAGCAGCTTAGCGGGAGGGACCTCCTACGAGCAGTACTTC.

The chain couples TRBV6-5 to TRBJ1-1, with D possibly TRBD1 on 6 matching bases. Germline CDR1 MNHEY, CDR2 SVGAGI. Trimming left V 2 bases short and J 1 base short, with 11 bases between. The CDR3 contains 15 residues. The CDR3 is CASSYGRGGNTEAFF. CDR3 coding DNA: TGTGCCAGCAGTTACGGGAGGGGGGGGAACACTGAAGCTTTCTTT.